This T cell receptor (beta chain) comes out of a study of shared clonotypes between healthy human individuals. Study-level findings and limits: Rarefaction curves obtained for sorted subsets showed sequencing incomplete despite large depth. Four donors held about 5% of naive CD4 clonotypes in common. The genetic and exposure-history diversity represented was limited by few donors.

In its sample, this clone was seen many times. What it binds is not known. Only Caucasian adults living in Nashville, Tennessee made up the donor group. Some clones are missing from TCRdb's copy, which holds only in-frame ones; the method was immunoSEQ multiplex PCR. Of hundreds of thousands of clones listed, 74% are singletons. The source material was memory CD4+ T cells sorted from blood. As for subset: CD45RA-negative fraction. The clonotype was recovered from a man between 25 and 39 years old in good health.

In DNA form, the CDR3 reads TGTGCCAGCAGCTTAACCGGGGGAGAACAGTTCTTC. Encoded protein: CASSLTGGEQFF. The chain links TRBV7-3 to TRBJ2-1; D is possibly TRBD2 (6 bases). Per the germline V gene, CDR1 is SGHTA and CDR2 is FQGTGA. Trimming left V 0 bases short and J 13 bases short, with 10 bases between. The CDR3 sequence is 12 residues long.